The present T cell receptor beta chain was sequenced within a study of CXCR3-negative and CXCR3-positive naive CD8 T cells. Overall study: Libraries each contributed about 1.5 +/- 0.3 million TRB reads, for roughly 140 million in total.

Triplicate approximately 300,000-cell sorts were made of each CD8+ T cell subset. Note on this clonotype: What it binds is not known.

Study-level findings and limits: Whereas both naive subsets had comparably high diversity, memory CD8+ cells had much lower diversity.

The method, 5' RACE with UMI labels, was used to prepare the TRB cDNA libraries. TCRdb processed the 5' RACE reads again and assigns one entry to each CDR3 protein, with no DNA. This sample's table reports approximately 38,000 distinct CDR3 sequences. The CDR3 length is 15 residues. The germline V gene encodes CDR1 LGHDT and CDR2 YNNKEL (reference sequence). Sequencing input: memory CD8+ T cells from blood. This chain connects TRBV3-1 to TRBJ2-2. The receptor was isolated from a human donor in good health. Some clones in this sample may be carry-over from other donors' samples. The CDR3 is CASSQEKRPTGELFF.